This T cell receptor beta chain was observed in a study of spatial heterogeneity in lung cancer. Time point indicated: sample taken at primary tumor resection. 72 TRACERx patients with early, untreated non-small cell lung cancer donated samples. The authors sequenced whole RNA from tumor, nontumor lung or frozen PBMC without sorting. Individually, TCR cDNA molecules were each labelled with a unique molecular identifier. TCRdb redid the calling of the 5' RACE reads with MiXCR, one entry per CDR3 protein. The data contain some 55,000 distinct CDR3 sequences, about 6.6% of them seen just once; the ten biggest clones take up around 15%. This CDR3 has 16 amino acids. V was pared by 1 base and J by 7 bases, with 17 bases between. CDR1 is SGHVS and CDR2 is FNYEAQ in the germline V gene.

This receptor was taken from a female donor with early-stage non-small cell lung cancer. The chain carries TRBV7-6 and TRBJ1-5; the D is unclear. Here the sequenced sample was PBMCs, taken at surgery. CDR3 residues: CASSLGRSGGSQPQHF. DNA for the CDR3: TGTGCCAGCAGCTTAGGTCGGTCAGGAGGCAGCCAGCCCCAGCATTTT.